The 18 T cell receptor beta chains in this list originate from one sample, sequenced in a study of sequential checkpoint blockade in melanoma (dated by TCRdb to between 2018 and 2021). Libraries were made using the immunoSEQ multiplex PCR assay. TCRdb holds this immuneACCESS table with in-frame rearrangements only. Some clones are missing; in checked studies, unresolved V genes explain under half, and the rest has no known cause. In this sample the table shows more than 10,000 clones, 65% to 75% of which occur a single time. The top ten constitute about a quarter of the sample. Taken with the paper, the label for treatment or condition translates to: randomized to nivolumab then ipilimumab (arm A) or the reverse (arm B). The sequencing used CD8+ T cells sorted from blood (inferred from file names), collected from a patient given nivolumab and ipilimumab in sequence. These receptors came from a human donor with melanoma.

The chain links TRBV30 to TRBJ1-2; D possibly corresponds to TRBD1 (5 bases). CDR3 size: 13 residues. Germline V CDR1 and CDR2: GTSNPN, SVGIG (reference sequence). The CDR3 sequence: CGGGTSSDYGYTF. CDR3 coding DNA: TGTGGGGGGGGGACCTCGTCTGACTATGGCTACACCTTC.

The chain uses TRBV7-9 and TRBJ1-1; no definite D call. Germline V CDR1 and CDR2: SEHNR, FQNEAQ (reference sequence). This CDR3 has 12 amino acids. Trimming took 0 bases from V and 4 from J, leaving 3 bases between them. The CDR3, as DNA: TGTGCCAGCAGCTTAGCTCTCACTGAAGCTTTCTTT. This codes for CASSLALTEAFF.

This chain connects TRBV19 to TRBJ2-1; 7 bases map to TRBD2. CDR3 length equals 15 residues. CDR1 LNHDA and CDR2 SQIVND come from the germline V gene (reference sequence). The V and J ends lost 3 bases and 8 bases, in that order; junction bases with no gene match: 10. In DNA, the CDR3 is TGTGCCAGTAGTATTTGGGACTACACCCGCGATGAGCAGTTCTTC. Protein: CASSIWDYTRDEQFF.

By share, this clone ranks as medium-sized. The chain uses TRBV15 and TRBJ2-1; a possible D gene is TRBD1 (5 bases). From germline, CDR1 is LNHNV and CDR2 YYDKDF (reference sequence). Trimming shortened V by 4 bases and J by 0 bases, and 10 bases separated the two germline ends. This CDR3 spans 15 amino acids. The CDR3 nucleotides are TGTGCCACCAGCACCAGGGCCGCCTCCTACAATGAGCAGTTCTTC. It codes for CATSTRAASYNEQFF.

V and J are TRBV9 and TRBJ2-7; the D gene is possibly TRBD1 (6 bases). The germline CDR1 and CDR2 sequences are SGDLS and YYNGEE. CDR3 length equals 16 residues. With 4 bases removed from V and 5 bases from J, the gap between germline ends came to 22 bases. CDR3 in DNA: TGTGCCAGCAGCCCCCAAGCCGGGACACAGAACCACGAGCAGTACTTC. Translation gives CASSPQAGTQNHEQYF.

This clone was seen a single time. The chain employs TRBV12-5 and TRBJ2-1; possibly TRBD2 for D (6 bases). CDR1 and CDR2 from the germline V gene are LGHNT and FRNRAP. The V gene lost 2 bases and the J gene lost 6 bases, with 11 bases spanning the gap. This CDR3 has 14 residues. The CDR3: CASGLRDFRNEQFF. The CDR3, as DNA: TGTGCTAGTGGTTTGAGGGACTTCCGCAATGAGCAGTTCTTC. The variable domain in full, with the rest retrieved from reference TRBV12-5 and TRBJ2-1, is DARVTQTPRHKVTEMGQEVTMRCQPILGHNTVFWYRQTMMQGLELLAYFRNRAPLDDSGMPKDRFSAEMPDATLATLKIQPSEPRDSAVYFCASGLRDFRNEQFFGPGTRLTVL.

This clone was found a few times. The chain uses TRBV4-3 and TRBJ2-1, with 7 bases fitting TRBD1. This CDR3 is 15 amino acids long. Per the germline V gene, CDR1 is LGHNA and CDR2 is YSLEER. Trimming took 6 bases from V and 0 from J; bases not matched to a gene: 5. The DNA of the CDR3 is TGCGCCAGCAGTCCGGACAGGAGCTCCTACAATGAGCAGTTCTTC. The encoded protein is CASSPDRSSYNEQFF.

The CDR3 sequence: CASSAGGVLETQYF. The CDR3 bases are TGTGCCAGCAGCGCAGGAGGAGTTTTGGAGACCCAGTACTTC. This sequence joins TRBV9 and TRBJ2-5, with D perhaps TRBD2 (5 bases). Germline V gene lookup returns CDR1 SGDLS and CDR2 YYNGEE. This CDR3 has 14 amino acids. Between the trimmed V and J ends, which lost 3 bases and 5 bases, there was a span of 14 bases.

The genes are TRBV6-7 and TRBJ2-3; TRBD2 is a possible D gene (5 bases). TRBV6-7 is known as an ORF, though its function is uncertain. CDR3 size: 16 residues. V shed 6 bases and J shed 0 bases, with 16 bases lying between them. The CDR3 is CASSREQYSSTDTQYF. The DNA for the CDR3 is TGTGCCAGCAGCCGGGAACAGTATTCTAGCACAGATACGCAGTATTTT.

The V gene is TRBV7-9, the J gene TRBJ2-1; possible D gene TRBD2, 5 bases. Looked up from germline, CDR1 is SEHNR and CDR2 is FQNEAQ (reference sequence). V lost 5 bases and J lost 2, with 13 bases in between. CDR3 length: 15 residues. The DNA of the CDR3 is TGTGCCAGCAGCCCGGTGGAGCGGACCTACAATGAGCAGTTCTTC. Translation: CASSPVERTYNEQFF.

The V gene is TRBV4-3, the J gene TRBJ2-6; 11 nucleotides line up with TRBD1. With 3 bases clipped from V and 0 bases from J, the junction kept 1 base outside the gene matches. In germline, CDR1 is LGHNA, CDR2 YSLEER. The CDR3 sequence is 17 residues long. CDR3 protein: CASSHGTGGSGANVLTF. CDR3 nucleotides: TGCGCCAGCAGCCACGGGACAGGGGGCTCTGGGGCCAACGTCCTGACTTTC.

A word on this clone: Other DNA sequences of this sample code for an identical CDR3. The chain uses TRBV7-9 and TRBJ2-7; 7 bases are a match to TRBD2. CDR1 SEHNR and CDR2 FQNEAQ come from the germline V gene (reference sequence). After removal of 1 base from V and 5 bases from J, the junction contained 8 bases not matched to a gene. There are 15 residues in the CDR3. Written as DNA, the CDR3 is TGTGCCAGCAGCTTAGGGGGAGGGCCGAAGAACGAGCAGTACTTC. Protein sequence: CASSLGGGPKNEQYF. The variable domain in full, completed from reference TRBV7-9 and TRBJ2-7, reads DTGVSQNPRHKITKRGQNVTFRCDPISEHNRLYWYRQTLGQGPEFLTYFQNEAQLEKSRLLSDRFSAERPKGSFSTLEIQRTEQGDSAMYLCASSLGGGPKNEQYFGPGTRLTVT.

The table lists this clone with a count of one. This rearrangement joins TRBV19 to TRBJ2-2; TRBD1 aligns across 9 bases. The CDR3 is 14 residues long. V shed 10 bases and J 3 bases; nucleotides not matched to a gene: 6. The germline CDR1 and CDR2 sequences are LNHDA and SQIVND (reference sequence). The CDR3 region has the DNA TGTGCCATCCGGACAGGGGATGACACCGGGGAGCTGTTTTTT. It specifies CAIRTGDDTGELFF.

The V gene is TRBV6-5, the J gene TRBJ2-5, with 10 bases aligning to TRBD2. The J segment lost 5 bases and the V segment lost 6 bases, leaving 6 bases of the junction unmatched. Germline V gene data show CDR1 as MNHEY and CDR2 as SVGAGI. This CDR3 is built from 14 residues. The CDR3 bases are TGTGCCAGCAGCTTATATAGCGGGAGGGAGACCCAGTACTTC. This codes for CASSLYSGRETQYF.

This chain uses TRBV7-9 with TRBJ2-5, with D possibly matching TRBD2 (6 bases). The V and J ends lost 5 bases and 5 bases respectively, with 9 bases between them. CDR3 length: 12 residues. CDR1 is SEHNR, CDR2 FQNEAQ, per germline (reference sequence). The CDR3, as DNA: TGTGCCAGCAGCGAAGGAGGGGAGACCCAGTACTTC. Translating it yields CASSEGGETQYF. The whole variable domain, filled in from reference TRBV7-9 and TRBJ2-5, reads DTGVSQNPRHKITKRGQNVTFRCDPISEHNRLYWYRQTLGQGPEFLTYFQNEAQLEKSRLLSDRFSAERPKGSFSTLEIQRTEQGDSAMYLCASSEGGETQYFGPGTRLLVL.

J is TRBJ2-5 and V is TRBV29-1; a possible D gene is TRBD1 (5 bases). With the DNA end fitting TRBJ2-7 better, the J assignment may be wrong. CDR3 length: 13 amino acids. Per the germline V gene, CDR1 is SQVTM and CDR2 is ANQGSEA. The chain's CDR3 is CSASEGASYEQYF. In DNA form, the CDR3 reads TGCAGCGCTTCTGAAGGGGCCTCCTACGAGCAGTACTTC.

The rearrangement joins TRBV7-2 to TRBJ1-1, with D unclear. Trimming shortened V by 5 bases and J by 0 bases, and 19 bases separated the two germline ends. The CDR3 has 17 residues. Germline values: CDR1 SGHTA, CDR2 FQGNSA. CDR3 DNA sequence: TGTGCCAGCAGCCGCCGGGGTTCCCTCTACATGAACACTGAAGCTTTCTTT. Protein: CASSRRGSLYMNTEAFF.

V gene TRBV29-1 combines with J gene TRBJ1-1; D possibly corresponds to TRBD1 (6 bases). V lost 7 bases and J lost 1, with 13 bases in between. The germline gives CDR1 SQVTM, CDR2 ANQGSEA. This CDR3 is built from 13 residues. DNA for the CDR3: TGCAGCGCTCAGACAGGCCAGAACACTGAAGCTTTCTTT. This codes for CSAQTGQNTEAFF.